The 16 T cell receptor beta chains below all came from one sample that was sequenced in a study of control samples from healthy donors and cancer patients. TCRdb keeps only in-frame clones here, not all; method: immunoSEQ multiplex PCR. This table holds roughly 130,000 clones, about nine tenths found once. The sequencing input was blood. These receptors came from a man between 18 and 29 years old in good health.

The V gene is TRBV9, the J gene TRBJ2-3; 10 bases fit TRBD2. Germline lookup yields CDR1 SGDLS and CDR2 YYNGEE. Trimming at V came to 1 base and at J to 1 base, leaving 3 bases not matched to a gene. This CDR3 region has 16 residues. The CDR3 sequence is CASSVTGTSGTDTQYF. The CDR3 DNA is TGTGCCAGCAGCGTAACCGGGACTAGCGGCACAGATACGCAGTATTTT.

The chain uses TRBV11-1 and TRBJ1-2, with 9 bases lining up with TRBD1. The CDR3 loop spans 16 amino acids. Unmatched junction bases numbered 15, after V lost 6 bases and J lost 7 bases. The V gene's germline CDR1 is SGHAT and CDR2 FQDESV (reference sequence). The CDR3 reads CASSGRDRAPWTGYTF. The CDR3 DNA sequence: TGTGCCAGCAGTGGACGGGACAGGGCTCCATGGACTGGCTACACCTTC.

V usage is TRBV28 and J usage is TRBJ2-7, with a tentative D call TRBD1 (6 bases). V gave up 7 bases and J gave up 6 bases, with 16 bases separating them. Germline loops: CDR1 MDHEN, CDR2 SYDVKM. This CDR3 has 13 amino acids. The CDR3, as DNA: TGTGCCAGCACCCAAGGGGGAAGGGGCGAGCAGTACTTC. As protein: CASTQGGRGEQYF. Variable domain in full (rest from reference TRBV28 and TRBJ2-7): DVKVTQSSRYLVKRTGEKVFLECVQDMDHENMFWYRQDPGLGLRLIYFSYDVKMKEKGDIPEGYSVSREKKERFSLILESASTNQTSMYLCASTQGGRGEQYFGPGTRLTVT.

This chain joins TRBV2 and TRBJ2-2; 7 bases fit TRBD1. Per the germline V gene, CDR1 is SNHLY and CDR2 is FYNNEI. The CDR3 sequence is 14 residues long. Trimming at V came to 7 bases and at J to 0 bases, leaving 2 bases not matched to a gene. CDR3 protein: CASKDRANTGELFF. In DNA form, the CDR3 reads TGTGCCAGCAAAGACAGGGCGAACACCGGGGAGCTGTTTTTT.

This chain joins TRBV25-1 and TRBJ1-1; D is unresolved. Germline loops: CDR1 MGHDK, CDR2 SYGVNS. Trimming stripped 1 base from V and 2 bases from J, with 8 bases between. The CDR3 runs 14 residues. CDR3 nucleotides: TGTGCCAGCAGTGAATGGCAAGCAAACACTGAAGCTTTCTTT. It specifies CASSEWQANTEAFF. The full variable domain, completed using reference TRBV25-1 and TRBJ1-1, is EADIYQTPRYLVIGTGKKITLECSQTMGHDKMYWYQQDPGMELHLIHYSYGVNSTEKGDLSSESTVSRIRTEHFPLTLESARPSHTSQYLCASSEWQANTEAFFGQGTRLTVV.

V and J are TRBV9 and TRBJ1-2, with D perhaps matching TRBD1 (5 bases). V was clipped by 0 bases and J by 8 bases, with 14 bases between them. The CDR3 loop spans 14 amino acids. Germline CDR1 and CDR2: SGDLS and YYNGEE. CDR3 in amino acids: CASSVVEGRGGYTF. Here the CDR3 DNA reads TGTGCCAGCAGCGTAGTTGAAGGCCGGGGGGGCTACACCTTC.

This clone was picked up one time. This chain links TRBV19 with TRBJ2-3; perhaps TRBD2 as D (6 bases). This CDR3 comprises 15 residues. Germline CDR1 is LNHDA and CDR2 is SQIVND (reference sequence). V was pared by 0 bases and J by 0 bases, with 7 bases between. The CDR3: CASSIDGGSTDTQYF. The CDR3 DNA sequence: TGTGCCAGTAGTATAGACGGGGGTAGCACAGATACGCAGTATTTT.

A single count supports this clone. The chain carries TRBV20-1 and TRBJ1-1; possible D gene TRBD1, 5 bases. The CDR3 runs 11 residues. Germline values: CDR1 DFQATT, CDR2 SNEGSKA (reference sequence). Trimming pared 2 bases from V and 8 bases from J, leaving 9 bases between. The CDR3 DNA follows: TGCAGTGCTAGATCTGGGGCGGAAGCTTTCTTT. Translated: CSARSGAEAFF.

The chain is built from TRBV4-3 and TRBJ2-2, with 10 bases identical to TRBD2. V dropped 1 base and J dropped 4; count of bases not matched to a gene: 3. The CDR3 has 16 amino acids. From germline, CDR1 is LGHNA and CDR2 YSLEER. The CDR3 spells CASSQVAGGGTGELFF. The CDR3 DNA sequence: TGCGCCAGCAGCCAAGTAGCGGGAGGTGGCACCGGGGAGCTGTTTTTT.

The rearrangement joins TRBV6-1 to TRBJ1-2; D gene unclear. Deletions cut 4 bases from V and 0 bases from J, with 18 bases between. The length of the CDR3 is 17 residues. From germline, CDR1 is MNHNS and CDR2 SASEGT. Here the CDR3 DNA reads TGTGCCAGCAGTGGTAAATTGGGAGGGCCAGCTAACTATGGCTACACCTTC. Translated, it gives CASSGKLGGPANYGYTF.

This clone has only a few counts. The J gene is TRBJ2-7, the V gene TRBV2; 8 bases match TRBD1. This CDR3 comprises 12 residues. Germline V gene lookup returns CDR1 SNHLY and CDR2 FYNNEI. V trimming: 6 bases; J trimming: 3 bases; junction bases outside the gene matches: 1. In DNA form, the CDR3 reads TGTGCCAGCAGGGGACAGGTCTACGAGCAGTACGTC. It encodes CASRGQVYEQYV.

The chain couples TRBV30 to TRBJ2-7; D is perhaps TRBD2 (6 bases). The CDR3 consists of 11 residues. Germline V gene data show CDR1 as GTSNPN and CDR2 as SVGIG (reference sequence). V lost 1 base and J 6 bases, leaving 7 bases between the germline ends. The CDR3 protein is CAWSGGGEQYF. The CDR3 DNA sequence: TGTGCCTGGAGTGGGGGAGGCGAGCAGTACTTC.

This chain connects TRBV6-5 to TRBJ2-3; D might be TRBD1 or TRBD2, each matching 6 bases. With 5 bases removed from V and 6 bases from J, the gap between germline ends came to 15 bases. This CDR3 is 14 amino acids long. The germline gives CDR1 MNHEY, CDR2 SVGAGI. This chain's CDR3 is CASSTRGPTDTQYF. CDR3 DNA sequence: TGTGCCAGCAGTACACGGGGGCCCACTGATACGCAGTATTTT.

This chain connects TRBV6-1 to TRBJ2-3; 8 bases fit TRBD2. Germline trimming cut 2 bases from V and 2 bases from J; bases unmatched to any gene: 6. The germline V gene has CDR1 MNHNS and CDR2 SASEGT. The CDR3 is 16 amino acids. CDR3 residues: CASSEPAGALTDTQYF. In nucleotides, the CDR3 is TGTGCCAGCAGTGAACCAGCGGGGGCTCTCACAGATACGCAGTATTTT.

The chain recombines TRBV6-5 with TRBJ2-5, with D hard to call. The CDR3 has 14 amino acids. Germline loops: CDR1 MNHEY, CDR2 SVGAGI. V gave up 0 bases and J gave up 5 bases, with 10 bases separating them. CDR3 in amino acids: CASSYSYSQETQYF. The DNA of the CDR3 is TGTGCCAGCAGTTACTCGTACTCCCAGGAGACCCAGTACTTC.

This chain uses TRBV6-5 with TRBJ1-2, with 10 bases aligning to TRBD1. Germline values: CDR1 MNHEY, CDR2 SVGAGI. After removal of 6 bases from V and 7 bases from J, the junction contained 5 bases not matched to a gene. The CDR3 is 13 amino acids. The CDR3 loop is CASRTGGIGGYTF. DNA for the CDR3: TGTGCCAGCAGGACAGGGGGCATAGGTGGCTACACCTTC.